This is a list of T cell receptor beta chains from one sample in a study of T cell clonotyping in hematopoietic cell transplantation. The protocol was immunoSEQ multiplex PCR, while the TCRdb copy is restricted to in-frame clones and leaves out a portion. The table records about 70,000 clones, 90% to 95% of them present only once. The sequenced material came from peripheral blood mononuclear cells. These receptors were collected from a man in his forties or fifties in good health. Some clones in this sample may be carry-over from other donors' samples. Each CDR3 is given with its conserved first and last residue. A D gene is named only where the DNA matches it firmly. Rows give clone size only sometimes, using once, few, many, or a class for an expanded clone.

j_gene,abundance,d_gene,v_gene,CDR3aa,CDR3nt
TRBJ2-7,NA,NA,TRBV19,CASSLSLVHEQYF,TGTGCCAGTAGTCTTAGCCTTGTTCACGAGCAGTACTTC
TRBJ2-7,NA,NA,TRBV11-2,CASSPTPSYEQYF,TGTGCCAGCAGCCCAACACCTTCCTACGAGCAGTACTTC
TRBJ1-5,NA,TRBD1,TRBV10-2,CASSETHRGGQPQHF,TGCGCCAGCAGTGAGACACACAGGGGGGGGCAGCCCCAGCATTTT
TRBJ2-7,NA,TRBD2,TRBV9,CASSVLAGVADEQYF,TGTGCCAGCAGCGTTCTAGCGGGAGTCGCGGACGAGCAGTACTTC
TRBJ2-7,NA,TRBD2,TRBV28,CASSHSLAGSSSYEQYF,TGTGCCAGCAGCCACTCCTTAGCGGGTAGTTCATCCTACGAGCAGTACTTC
TRBJ1-2,NA,TRBD1,TRBV11-2,CASSFGGQGDGYTF,TGTGCCAGCAGCTTTGGGGGACAGGGGGATGGCTACACCTTC
TRBJ1-4,NA,NA,TRBV19,CASKGSTNEKLFF,TGTGCCAGTAAAGGTTCAACTAATGAAAAACTGTTTTTT
TRBJ2-7,NA,TRBD2,TRBV28,CASRGGRVRYEQYF,TGTGCCAGCAGGGGCGGGAGAGTTCGCTACGAGCAGTACTTC
TRBJ2-7,NA,NA,TRBV6-5,CASTSTDLYEQYF,TGTGCCAGCACCTCGACCGACCTCTACGAGCAGTACTTC
TRBJ2-1,NA,TRBD2,TRBV6-6,CASLLGGRAGNEQFF,TGTGCCAGCCTCCTGGGCGGGAGGGCCGGGAATGAGCAGTTCTTC
TRBJ2-2,NA,TRBD1,TRBV27,CASRPGTGTGELFF,TGTGCCAGCCGACCCGGGACAGGGACCGGGGAGCTGTTTTTT
TRBJ2-7,NA,TRBD2,TRBV6-1,CASSERAGGTSSYEQYF,TGTGCCAGCAGTGAACGAGCGGGAGGCACGAGCTCCTACGAGCAGTACTTC
TRBJ1-2,NA,NA,TRBV6-1,CASSEALWEGTYGYTF,TGTGCCAGCAGTGAAGCGCTCTGGGAGGGGACCTATGGCTACACCTTC
TRBJ2-3,NA,NA,TRBV7-2,CASTSIGPTDTQYF,TGTGCCAGCACCTCGATTGGCCCCACAGATACGCAGTATTTT
TRBJ2-3,NA,NA,TRBV28,CASSRSGGTAVTDTQYF,TGTGCCAGCAGTCGGTCAGGCGGGACAGCCGTAACAGATACGCAGTATTTT
TRBJ2-1,NA,TRBD1,TRBV19,CASSLQGSHLYDEQFF,TGTGCCAGTAGCTTACAGGGGAGCCACTTGTACGATGAGCAGTTCTTC
TRBJ1-1,NA,NA,TRBV5-1,CASSSGDNRGTEAFF,TGCGCCAGCAGCTCAGGGGACAATCGTGGCACTGAAGCTTTCTTT
TRBJ2-1,NA,NA,TRBV10-3,CAISESGPSKVNEQFF,TGTGCCATCAGTGAATCGGGACCCTCAAAAGTCAATGAGCAGTTCTTC
TRBJ2-7,NA,TRBD2,TRBV5-1,CASSVTSGASYEQYF,TGCGCCAGCAGCGTTACTAGCGGGGCCTCCTACGAGCAGTACTTC
TRBJ2-7,NA,NA,TRBV4-1,CASSSRTGTYEQYF,TGCGCCAGCAGCTCACGGACGGGTACCTACGAGCAGTACTTC
TRBJ1-1,NA,NA,TRBV5-8,CASSWDTEAFF,TGTGCCAGCAGCTGGGACACTGAAGCTTTCTTT
TRBJ2-5,NA,TRBD1,TRBV5-3,CARSSTGAKRTQYF,TGTGCCAGAAGCTCTACAGGGGCTAAGAGAACCCAGTACTTC
TRBJ2-5,NA,NA,TRBV5-1,CASSLRPALETQYF,TGCGCCAGCAGCTTGCGCCCTGCTTTAGAGACCCAGTACTTC
TRBJ1-2,NA,NA,TRBV29-1,CSVGVGRDYGYTF,TGCAGCGTTGGGGTGGGCAGAGACTATGGCTACACCTTC
TRBJ2-7,NA,TRBD1,TRBV5-1,CASRIRDSAYEQYF,TGCGCCAGCAGGATCCGGGACAGTGCCTACGAGCAGTACTTC
TRBJ1-2,few,NA,TRBV28,CASSRPELAGYTF,TGTGCCAGCAGCCGCCCCGAATTGGCTGGCTACACCTTC
TRBJ2-5,once,NA,TRBV5-1,CASSLGSGQETQYF,TGCGCCAGCAGCTTGGGGTCCGGTCAAGAGACCCAGTACTTC
TRBJ2-5,NA,NA,TRBV7-2,CASSLAVARETQYF,TGTGCCAGCAGCTTAGCGGTAGCCCGAGAGACCCAGTACTTC
TRBJ2-5,NA,NA,TRBV6-5,CASSPTGRQETQYF,TGTGCCAGCAGTCCTACGGGACGGCAAGAGACCCAGTACTTC
TRBJ2-2,once,NA,TRBV5-1,CASSLAGGRSNTGELFF,TGCGCCAGCAGCTTGGCTGGCGGTAGATCGAACACCGGGGAGCTGTTTTTT
TRBJ2-6,NA,NA,TRBV4-2,CASSQRPTGSGANVLTF,TGTGCCAGCAGCCAGCGGCCGACAGGCTCTGGGGCCAACGTCCTGACTTTC
TRBJ2-7,NA,NA,TRBV6-5,CASGGATYEQYF,TGTGCCAGCGGGGGGGCGACCTACGAGCAGTACTTC
TRBJ1-1,NA,TRBD1,TRBV7-6,CASSAGTGVFEAFF,TGTGCCAGCAGCGCGGGGACAGGGGTATTTGAAGCTTTCTTT
TRBJ1-2,NA,TRBD1,TRBV28,CASSTPGTDLYGYTF,TGTGCCAGCAGCACCCCCGGGACAGACCTCTATGGCTACACCTTC
TRBJ2-1,once,TRBD2,TRBV7-9,CASSSTGLAGVSEQFF,TGTGCCAGCAGCTCAACGGGACTAGCGGGAGTGAGTGAGCAGTTCTTC
TRBJ2-7,NA,TRBD1,TRBV27,CASSTGAENEQYF,TGTGCCAGCAGTACAGGGGCGGAAAACGAGCAGTACTTC
TRBJ2-7,NA,NA,TRBV5-1,CASSLGTGTGEQYF,TGCGCCAGCAGCCTGGGTACGGGTACCGGCGAGCAGTACTTC
TRBJ2-1,few,TRBD2,TRBV6-6,CASSSGTSSNNEQFF,TGTGCCAGCAGTTCCGGGACTAGTAGCAACAATGAGCAGTTCTTC
TRBJ1-2,NA,NA,TRBV5-6,CASSLVGHPSYTF,TGTGCCAGCAGCTTAGTGGGACACCCCAGCTACACCTTC
TRBJ2-2,NA,NA,TRBV7-3,CASSSSLGGELFF,TGTGCCAGCAGCTCTTCCCTCGGCGGGGAGCTGTTTTTT
TRBJ1-1,NA,TRBD1,TRBV4-2,CASSLGGGAGITEAFF,TGTGCCAGCAGCCTCGGAGGGGGCGCGGGGATCACTGAAGCTTTCTTT
TRBJ1-5,NA,NA,TRBV6-5,CASSRRRGQPQHF,TGTGCCAGCAGCCGCCGTCGAGGGCAGCCCCAGCATTTT
TRBJ2-5,NA,TRBD1,TRBV28,CASSRTTGVGETQYF,TGTGCCAGCAGTCGAACGACAGGGGTCGGGGAGACCCAGTACTTC
TRBJ2-7,NA,TRBD1,TRBV14,CASSPRQGGYYEQYF,TGTGCCAGCAGCCCTAGACAGGGGGGCTACTACGAGCAGTACTTC
TRBJ2-2,once,NA,TRBV27,CASSPTGFEDTGELFF,TGTGCCAGCAGTCCAACAGGGTTTGAGGACACCGGGGAGCTGTTTTTT
TRBJ2-3,NA,NA,TRBV5-6,CASSLVGSDTQYF,TGTGCCAGCAGCTTGGTAGGGTCAGATACGCAGTATTTT
TRBJ2-1,NA,NA,TRBV6-1,CASSEVGVGTGEQFF,TGTGCCAGCAGTGAAGTGGGAGTTGGTACCGGTGAGCAGTTCTTC
TRBJ1-3,NA,NA,TRBV28,CASCTGGGAGNTIYF,TGTGCCAGCTGCACCGGGGGGGGTGCTGGAAACACCATATATTTT
TRBJ1-2,NA,NA,TRBV4-3,CASSQDYTNYGYTF,TGCGCCAGCAGCCAAGATTACACCAACTATGGCTACACCTTC